This T cell receptor beta chain emerged from a study of blood T cell repertoires in COVID-19 (TCRdb year 2020). Turning to the overall study: Samples from collaborators originated in the United States, Italy and Spain and spanned both the acute and convalescent phases of COVID-19. HLA class I and class II types, where available, came from metadata supplied by the sample provider rather than from assay-based typing. The samples were drawn from the first 160 participants of the ongoing ImmuneRACE study and from some 1,300 subjects provided by 6 global collaborators. A freely available public database, intended as a resource for researchers studying the immune response to SARS-CoV-2, is where the repertoires were released. Sample metadata almost always included a de-identified subject ID, COVID-19 status, age in years and sex. The dataset comprised deeply sampled blood TCRbeta repertoires from subjects exposed to, actively infected with, or recovered from COVID-19. The prospective study material was composed of cDNA or gDNA derived from T cells, B-cell-depleted T cells, or PBMCs. The research as a whole found: The amount of clinical and demographic metadata varied by source and participant and was provided uncurated.

On this clone itself: It lacks a known antigen. Base-call qualities are not available, and no considerably larger clone is one nucleotide away.

TCRbeta CDR3 regions were amplified from genomic DNA using the immunoSEQ Assay, a bias-controlled multiplex PCR. The authors' pipeline ran thus. Nucleated cell counts per sample were estimated from amplification of reference gene primers within the assay. Sequence reads were collapsed and filtered to measure the absolute abundance of every unique TCRbeta CDR3 rearrangement. Productive Simpson clonality was computed per sample as the square root of Simpson's diversity index over productive rearrangements. In its TCRdb copy, this immuneACCESS table keeps in-frame sequences only and misses some clones. Where compared with another copy, unresolved V genes explain less than half of these, and the others have no known cause. That table supplies the V and J calls and clone size; D and trimming were determined from the DNA. Across this sample there are about 260,000 clones, with 85% to 90% seen only once. The top ten constitute roughly 4.3% of the sample.

In the prospective study, participants were roughly 18 to 95 years old, resided in about two dozen geographic areas of the United States, and were enrolled through a virtual design. In the prospective study, participants were assigned to cohorts based on the clinical history participants reported in a screening survey and a study questionnaire. In the prospective study, mobile phlebotomists collected whole blood, serum and a nasopharyngeal or oropharyngeal swab from each participant. Additional blood draws and questionnaires over an approximately 2-month period could optionally be provided by prospective study participants. Before DNA extraction, blood samples from the prospective study were shipped at room temperature or frozen. From the cysteine through the phenylalanine, the CDR3 covers 14 amino acids. Only the CDR3 part of the read is kept: 42 bases, read in frame from the first base. According to the germline V gene, CDR1 reads MNHEY and CDR2 reads SVGAGI. The junction shows trimming of 8 bases on V and 5 bases on J, plus 19 bases between the germline ends.

In this chain, TRBV6-5 is recombined with TRBJ2-7; the D segment cannot be called with confidence. Sequencing used PBMCs or T cells enriched from blood (not recorded which). The sequence was obtained from a woman younger than 45 with acute COVID-19. The CDR3 sequence is CASYSADTSHEQYF. The DNA sequence is as follows: TGTGCCAGCTATTCCGCCGACACGTCCCACGAGCAGTACTTC.